Shown below are 21 T cell receptor beta chains from a single sample sequenced in a study of radiotherapy plus CTLA-4 blockade in lung cancer. Here immunoSEQ multiplex PCR was the method, and the copy in TCRdb shows in-frame clones only, minus some. This table holds 100,000 to 150,000 clones, around 89% found once. The source material was peripheral blood, sampled from a patient treated with radiotherapy plus ipilimumab. The receptor set was obtained from a human donor with non-small cell lung cancer that progressed on radiotherapy plus ipilimumab.

The J gene is TRBJ1-1, the V gene TRBV4-1; D uncertain. Trimming took off 0 bases at V and 3 bases at J, with 14 bases between the two ends. CDR1 MGHRA and CDR2 YSYEKL come from the germline V gene. The CDR3 runs 16 residues. CDR3 nucleotides: TGCGCCAGCAGCCAAGATCAAGTGGGCGCCGACACTGAAGCTTTCTTT. Amino acids: CASSQDQVGADTEAFF.

The chain combines TRBV5-1 with TRBJ2-2; possibly TRBD1 for D (5 bases). CDR3 length: 12 residues. Trimming removed 7 bases at V and 4 bases at J, with 8 bases between. The germline gives CDR1 SGHRS, CDR2 YFSETQ. The CDR3 protein is CASGHTTGELFF. As DNA, the CDR3 is TGCGCCAGCGGACACACCACCGGGGAGCTGTTTTTT.

The chain employs TRBV5-1 and TRBJ1-1; 7 nucleotides match TRBD1. The length of the CDR3 is 15 residues. J gave up 1 base and V 0 bases, and 3 bases lay outside the gene matches. CDR1 SGHRS and CDR2 YFSETQ come from the germline V gene. CDR3 coding DNA: TGCGCCAGCAGCTTGGGGGGGACAGCGAACACTGAAGCTTTCTTT. It specifies CASSLGGTANTEAFF.

This chain links TRBV2 with TRBJ1-3; no clear D. The length of the CDR3 is 13 residues. Germline V lookup: CDR1 SNHLY, CDR2 FYNNEI. V was cut by 7 bases and J by 0 bases, with 7 bases left in between. The CDR3, as DNA: TGTGCCAGCAAATTGGCCTCTGGAAACACCATATATTTT. It encodes CASKLASGNTIYF.

The V and J genes are TRBV7-3 and TRBJ1-1, with D unclear. The CDR3 extends over 14 amino acids. Trimming removed 5 bases at V and 4 bases at J, with 14 bases between. Germline V lookup: CDR1 SGHTA, CDR2 FQGTGA. The CDR3, as DNA: TGTGCCAGCAGCCCTGCAGGCATAGGCACTGAAGCTTTCTTT. It codes for CASSPAGIGTEAFF.

J is TRBJ1-2 and V is TRBV7-6; D is unresolved. The V and J ends lost 4 bases and 1 base respectively, with 13 bases between them. This CDR3 is 15 amino acids long. CDR1 and CDR2 (germline): SGHVS, FNYEAQ. CDR3 protein: CASSYEAGLNYGYTF. CDR3 DNA: TGTGCCAGCAGCTACGAGGCGGGCCTTAACTATGGCTACACCTTC.

Here the CDR3 DNA reads TGTGCCAGCAGCCCACTAGCGGGAGCAGGTGAGCAGTTCTTC. It is translated as CASSPLAGAGEQFF. The chain couples TRBV7-9 to TRBJ2-1; 11 positions agree with TRBD2. V lost 5 bases and J lost 9; bases outside the gene matches: 6. Germline V gives CDR1 SEHNR, CDR2 FQNEAQ (reference sequence). There are 14 residues in the CDR3.

The chain employs TRBV19 and TRBJ1-2; 7 bases fit TRBD1. Losses at the gene ends were 7 bases for V and 4 bases for J; bases not matched to a gene: 9. Germline CDR1 is LNHDA and CDR2 is SQIVND (reference sequence). This CDR3 is built from 14 residues. The CDR3 coding sequence is TGTGCCAGTAACACTAGGACAGGCGGCTATGGCTACACCTTC. Encoded protein: CASNTRTGGYGYTF.

The chain couples TRBV5-1 to TRBJ2-3; 11 bases are a match to TRBD1. This CDR3 spans 15 amino acids. The J segment lost 7 bases and the V segment lost 4 bases, leaving 8 bases of the junction unmatched. Germline CDR1 reads SGHRS; CDR2 reads YFSETQ. CDR3 in DNA: TGCGCCAGCAGCCCGCCGGGACAGGGGGTTTATACGCAGTATTTT. This sequence encodes CASSPPGQGVYTQYF.

The chain combines TRBV9 with TRBJ2-5; 10 bases line up with TRBD2. The J call may be mistaken, given a closer DNA end match to TRBJ2-7. CDR1 is SGDLS and CDR2 is YYNGEE in the germline V gene. The CDR3 runs to 16 residues. CDR3 in amino acids: CASSVEGASGSYEQYF. CDR3 nucleotides: TGTGCCAGCAGCGTAGAAGGGGCTAGCGGGAGCTACGAGCAGTACTTC.

The chain links TRBV18 to TRBJ2-2; TRBD1 matches at 8 bases. From germline, CDR1 is KGHSH and CDR2 LQKENI. V lost 2 bases to trimming and J lost 4 bases; unmatched junction nucleotides: 6. The CDR3 is made up of 16 amino acids. In DNA form, the CDR3 reads TGTGCCAGCTCACCAAAGGGGGACAGGACCACCGGGGAGCTGTTTTTT. It codes for CASSPKGDRTTGELFF.

This clone has just one count. The gene calls are TRBV9 and TRBJ2-7; 8 bases are a match to TRBD2. Trimming at V came to 4 bases and at J to 3 bases, leaving 6 bases not matched to a gene. Germline loops: CDR1 SGDLS, CDR2 YYNGEE. This CDR3 spans 14 amino acids. CDR3 sequence reads: CASSPGLGGYEQYF. The CDR3 DNA is TGTGCCAGCAGCCCGGGACTAGGGGGCTACGAGCAGTACTTC.

This sequence joins TRBV5-1 and TRBJ2-2; D unclear. V lost 1 base and J 0 bases, leaving 10 bases between the germline ends. This CDR3 has 16 amino acids. Germline-derived CDR1 and CDR2 are SGHRS and YFSETQ. The CDR3 protein is CASSLFRYSNTGELFF. DNA of the CDR3: TGCGCCAGCAGCTTGTTTCGCTATTCGAACACCGGGGAGCTGTTTTTT.

The rearrangement links TRBV5-1 to TRBJ2-3; D is perhaps TRBD1 (5 bases). CDR3 size: 14 residues. Germline-derived CDR1 and CDR2 are SGHRS and YFSETQ. Trimming removed 0 bases at V and 4 bases at J, with 9 bases between. The CDR3, as DNA: TGCGCCAGCAGCTTGGACAGGTTGGCAGATACGCAGTATTTT. Residues: CASSLDRLADTQYF.

The chain is built from TRBV10-1 and TRBJ2-3; 9 nucleotides match TRBD2. Germline V gene data show CDR1 as WNHNN and CDR2 as SYGVQD (reference sequence). J lost 6 bases, V lost 5 bases, and 6 bases had no gene match. There are 14 residues in the CDR3. The CDR3 region is CASSLSGRTDTQYF. The CDR3 nucleotides read TGCGCCAGCAGTCTAAGCGGGAGGACTGATACGCAGTATTTT.

This rearrangement joins TRBV12-5 to TRBJ1-2; no firm D call. This CDR3 is built from 13 residues. Germline loops: CDR1 LGHNT, CDR2 FRNRAP. The V gene lost 6 bases and the J gene lost 3 bases, with 11 bases spanning the gap. CDR3 sequence (DNA): TGTGCTAGTGGATTCGGACCGGACTATGGCTACACCTTC. Translation: CASGFGPDYGYTF. Combining the CDR3 with reference TRBV12-5 and TRBJ1-2 gives the whole variable domain DARVTQTPRHKVTEMGQEVTMRCQPILGHNTVFWYRQTMMQGLELLAYFRNRAPLDDSGMPKDRFSAEMPDATLATLKIQPSEPRDSAVYFCASGFGPDYGYTFGSGTRLTVV.

The V call is TRBV30, the J call TRBJ2-1, with 9 bases aligning to TRBD1. In germline, CDR1 is GTSNPN, CDR2 SVGIG (reference sequence). The CDR3 contains 14 residues. Unmatched junction bases numbered 9, after V lost 3 bases and J lost 9 bases. DNA of the CDR3: TGTGCCTGGAGGATCGGGACAGGGTGGTTTGAGCAGTTCTTC. It specifies CAWRIGTGWFEQFF.

The J gene is TRBJ1-3, the V gene TRBV5-4; no clear D gene. Germline CDR1 SGHNT, CDR2 YYREEE (reference sequence). The ends were cut back, 1 base at V and 2 bases at J, with 13 bases in the middle. This CDR3 region has 16 residues. CDR3 nucleotide sequence: TGTGCCAGCAGCTTGTCTGCAGGCGGCACTGGAAACACCATATATTTT. It translates to CASSLSAGGTGNTIYF.

V and J are TRBV7-9 and TRBJ2-3; the match to TRBD2 covers 7 bases. The CDR3 spans 16 residues. The germline gives CDR1 SEHNR, CDR2 FQNEAQ (reference sequence). V trimming: 0 bases; J trimming: 7 bases; junction bases outside the gene matches: 10. CDR3 region: CASSLAVGGPKNTQYF. The DNA of the CDR3 is TGTGCCAGCAGCTTAGCGGTGGGAGGGCCTAAAAATACGCAGTATTTT.

The chain uses TRBV7-6 and TRBJ1-2; D uncertain. This CDR3 is 13 amino acids long. CDR1 and CDR2 (germline): SGHVS, FNYEAQ. Trimming shortened V by 1 base and J by 8 bases, and 11 bases separated the two germline ends. CDR3 sequence reads: CASSLGLGRGYTF. CDR3 DNA: TGTGCCAGCAGCTTAGGGCTAGGGAGAGGCTACACCTTC.

A word on this clone: This sample also contains other DNA sequences that code for the same CDR3. The V call is TRBV25-1, the J call TRBJ2-7; TRBD2 matches at 14 bases. CDR1 MGHDK and CDR2 SYGVNS come from the germline V gene. The CDR3 runs 15 residues. The J segment lost 5 bases and the V segment lost 4 bases, leaving 4 bases of the junction unmatched. The CDR3 region is CASSVGLAGGNEQYF. CDR3 in DNA: TGTGCCAGCAGTGTTGGACTAGCGGGAGGTAACGAGCAGTACTTC.